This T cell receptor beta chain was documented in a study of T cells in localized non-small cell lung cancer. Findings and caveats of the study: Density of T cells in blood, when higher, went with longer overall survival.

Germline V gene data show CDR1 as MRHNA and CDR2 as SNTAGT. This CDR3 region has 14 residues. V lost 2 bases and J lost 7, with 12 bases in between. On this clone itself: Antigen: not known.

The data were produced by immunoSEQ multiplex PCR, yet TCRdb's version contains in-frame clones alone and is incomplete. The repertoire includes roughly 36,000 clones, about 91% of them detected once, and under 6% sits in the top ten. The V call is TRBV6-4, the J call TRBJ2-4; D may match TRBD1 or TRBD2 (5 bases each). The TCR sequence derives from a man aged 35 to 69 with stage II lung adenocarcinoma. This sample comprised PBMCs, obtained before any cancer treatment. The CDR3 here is CASSDGNEGNIQYF. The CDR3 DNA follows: TGTGCCAGCAGTGACGGGAATGAGGGGAACATTCAGTACTTC.